The 8 T cell receptor beta chains in this list originate from one sample, sequenced in a study of blood T cell repertoires in COVID-19. The data were produced by immunoSEQ multiplex PCR, yet TCRdb's version contains in-frame clones alone and is incomplete. The sample shows about 230,000 clones, around 83% of them seen only once. Specimen: peripheral blood. The receptor source for this set is a woman between 35 and 50 years old who had recovered from COVID-19.

The table lists this clone with a few counts. V and J are TRBV4-3 and TRBJ1-6; D may be TRBD1 (6 bases). Trimming stripped 1 base from V and 12 bases from J, with 10 bases between. The CDR3 has 13 amino acids. Germline CDR1 reads LGHNA; CDR2 reads YSLEER. CDR3: CASSQGGGGPLHF. CDR3 coding DNA: TGCGCCAGCAGCCAAGGGGGAGGGGGACCCCTCCACTTT.

Notes on this clone: A much larger clone lies one base from this, so it may be a read error. The V and J genes are TRBV5-5 and TRBJ1-5, with 8 bases aligning to TRBD1. CDR3 size: 15 residues. The germline V gene encodes CDR1 SGHKS and CDR2 YYEKEE (reference sequence). The V gene end was trimmed by 3 bases and the J gene end by 0 bases; junction bases not matched to a gene: 2. The CDR3 protein is CASSWGQVSNQPQHF. The CDR3 nucleotides are TGTGCCAGCAGCTGGGGACAGGTTAGCAATCAGCCCCAGCATTTT. The full variable domain, with the rest looked up from reference TRBV5-5 and TRBJ1-5, is DAGVTQSPTHLIKTRGQQVTLRCSPISGHKSVSWYQQVLGQGPQFIFQYYEKEERGRGNFPDRFSARQFPNYSSELNVNALLLGDSALYLCASSWGQVSNQPQHFGDGTRLSIL.

The CDR3 loop reads CASIQGGGDGNTEAFF. The CDR3 DNA reads TGTGCCAGCATTCAAGGGGGCGGGGACGGAAACACTGAAGCTTTCTTT. This sequence joins TRBV7-9 and TRBJ1-1; 7 positions agree with TRBD1. Germline loops: CDR1 SEHNR, CDR2 FQNEAQ (reference sequence). V trimming: 7 bases; J trimming: 2 bases; junction bases outside the gene matches: 13. CDR3 size: 16 residues.

The gene calls are TRBV3-1 (or the pseudogene TRBV3-2) and TRBJ2-3; TRBD1 agrees at 7 bases. The CDR3 is 17 amino acids. CDR1 LGHDT and CDR2 YNNKEL come from the germline V gene (reference sequence). J gave up 5 bases and V 1 base, and 12 bases lay outside the gene matches. DNA of the CDR3: TGTGCCAGCAGCCAAGGTCTTGTAGGGGGCATTAGAGATACGCAGTATTTT. It yields the protein CASSQGLVGGIRDTQYF.

A few counts support this clone. The genes are TRBV2 and TRBJ2-2; 7 positions match TRBD1. CDR1 is SNHLY, CDR2 FYNNEI, per germline. With 2 bases clipped from V and 9 bases from J, the junction kept 9 bases outside the gene matches. The CDR3 has 15 residues. In nucleotides, the CDR3 is TGTGCCAGCAGTGAACTGAGGGGGCCGGAGAGGGAGCTGTTTTTT. This gives the protein CASSELRGPERELFF.

The J gene is TRBJ2-5, the V gene TRBV6-5; 8 nucleotides line up with TRBD2. Losses at the gene ends were 4 bases for V and 4 bases for J; bases not matched to a gene: 11. Germline CDR1 and CDR2: MNHEY and SVGAGI. The CDR3 loop spans 16 amino acids. In DNA, the CDR3 is TGTGCCAGCAGTTCCTTACCGGGACTAGAGGGAGAGACCCAGTACTTC. This encodes CASSSLPGLEGETQYF.

The V call is TRBV18, the J call TRBJ2-4; no clear D. The CDR3 is made up of 13 amino acids. The V end lost 3 bases, the J end lost 8 bases, and 11 bases lay between the germline ends. Germline V gene data show CDR1 as KGHSH and CDR2 as LQKENI. In nucleotides, the CDR3 is TGTGCCAGCTCACCGTCCGGTGATGACATTCAGTACTTC. Amino acid sequence: CASSPSGDDIQYF.

This clone came up once. The chain couples TRBV6-5 to TRBJ2-3; a possible D gene is TRBD1 (6 bases). CDR3 size: 14 residues. CDR1 is MNHEY and CDR2 is SVGAGI in the germline V gene. The ends were cut back, 7 bases at V and 5 bases at J, with 16 bases in the middle. CDR3 DNA: TGTGCCAGCACCGGACAGCGCTCTGGAGATACGCAGTATTTT. It codes for CASTGQRSGDTQYF.